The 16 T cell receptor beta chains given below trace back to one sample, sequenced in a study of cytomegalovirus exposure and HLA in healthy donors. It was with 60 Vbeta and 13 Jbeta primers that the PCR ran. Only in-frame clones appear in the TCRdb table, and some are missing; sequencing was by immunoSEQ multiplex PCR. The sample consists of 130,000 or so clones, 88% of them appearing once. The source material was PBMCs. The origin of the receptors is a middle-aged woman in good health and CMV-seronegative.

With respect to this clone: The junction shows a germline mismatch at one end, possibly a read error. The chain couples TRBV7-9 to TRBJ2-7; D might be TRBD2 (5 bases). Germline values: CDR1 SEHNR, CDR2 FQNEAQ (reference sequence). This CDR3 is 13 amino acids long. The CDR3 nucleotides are TGTTCCAGCAGCTTAGAAGAGGGAACCGAGCAGTACTTC. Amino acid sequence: CSSSLEEGTEQYF.

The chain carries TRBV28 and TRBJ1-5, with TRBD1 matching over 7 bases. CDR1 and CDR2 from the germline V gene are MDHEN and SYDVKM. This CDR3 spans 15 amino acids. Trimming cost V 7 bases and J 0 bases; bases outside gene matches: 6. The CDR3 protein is CASTGGIYSNQPQHF. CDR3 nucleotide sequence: TGTGCCAGCACAGGGGGGATCTATAGCAATCAGCCCCAGCATTTT.

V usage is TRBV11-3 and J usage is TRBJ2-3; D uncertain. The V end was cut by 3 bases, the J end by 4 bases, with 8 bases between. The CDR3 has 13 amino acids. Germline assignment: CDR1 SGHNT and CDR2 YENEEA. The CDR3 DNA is TGTGCCAGCAGCTTCCTTCGGGCAGATACGCAGTATTTT. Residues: CASSFLRADTQYF.

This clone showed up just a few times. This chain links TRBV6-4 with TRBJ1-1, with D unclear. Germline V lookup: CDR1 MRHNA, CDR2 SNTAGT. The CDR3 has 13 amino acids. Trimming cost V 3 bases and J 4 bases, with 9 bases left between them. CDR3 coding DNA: TGTGCCAGCAGTGAAATAACGGGCACTGAAGCTTTCTTT. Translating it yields CASSEITGTEAFF.

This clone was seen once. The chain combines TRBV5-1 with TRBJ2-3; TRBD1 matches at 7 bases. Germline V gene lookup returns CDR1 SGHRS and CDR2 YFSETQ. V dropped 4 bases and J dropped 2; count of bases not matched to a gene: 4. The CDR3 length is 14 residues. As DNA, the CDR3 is TGCGCCAGCAGCCCTCAGGGGGTCACAGATACGCAGTATTTT. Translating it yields CASSPQGVTDTQYF.

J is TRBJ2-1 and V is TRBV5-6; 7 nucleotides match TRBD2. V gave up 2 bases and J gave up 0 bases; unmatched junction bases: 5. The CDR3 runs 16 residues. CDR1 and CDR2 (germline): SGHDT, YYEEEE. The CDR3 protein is CASSFPGLHSYNEQFF. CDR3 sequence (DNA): TGTGCCAGCAGCTTTCCGGGACTACACTCCTACAATGAGCAGTTCTTC.

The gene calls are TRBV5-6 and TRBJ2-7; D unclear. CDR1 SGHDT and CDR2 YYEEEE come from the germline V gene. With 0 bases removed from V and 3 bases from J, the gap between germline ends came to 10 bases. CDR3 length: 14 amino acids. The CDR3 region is CASSLGGGFYEQYF. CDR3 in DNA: TGTGCCAGCAGCTTGGGAGGCGGATTCTACGAGCAGTACTTC. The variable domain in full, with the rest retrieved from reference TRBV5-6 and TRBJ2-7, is DAGVTQSPTHLIKTRGQQVTLRCSPKSGHDTVSWYQQALGQGPQFIFQYYEEEERQRGNFPDRFSGHQFPNYSSELNVNALLLGDSALYLCASSLGGGFYEQYFGPGTRLTVT.

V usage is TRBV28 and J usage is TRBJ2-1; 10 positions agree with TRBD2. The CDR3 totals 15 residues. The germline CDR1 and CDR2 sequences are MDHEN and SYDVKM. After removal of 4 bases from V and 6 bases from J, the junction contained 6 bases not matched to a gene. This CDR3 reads CASSSRTSGFNEQFF. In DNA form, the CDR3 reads TGTGCCAGCAGTTCCAGGACTAGCGGTTTCAATGAGCAGTTCTTC. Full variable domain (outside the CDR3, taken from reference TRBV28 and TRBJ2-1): DVKVTQSSRYLVKRTGEKVFLECVQDMDHENMFWYRQDPGLGLRLIYFSYDVKMKEKGDIPEGYSVSREKKERFSLILESASTNQTSMYLCASSSRTSGFNEQFFGPGTRLTVL.

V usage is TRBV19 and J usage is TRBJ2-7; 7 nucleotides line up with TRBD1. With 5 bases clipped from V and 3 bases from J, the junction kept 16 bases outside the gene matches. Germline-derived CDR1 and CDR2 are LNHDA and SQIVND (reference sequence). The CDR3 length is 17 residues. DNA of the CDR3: TGTGCCAGTAGTTCTCGACGACAGGGTCGTGACTTCTACGAGCAGTACTTC. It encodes CASSSRRQGRDFYEQYF.

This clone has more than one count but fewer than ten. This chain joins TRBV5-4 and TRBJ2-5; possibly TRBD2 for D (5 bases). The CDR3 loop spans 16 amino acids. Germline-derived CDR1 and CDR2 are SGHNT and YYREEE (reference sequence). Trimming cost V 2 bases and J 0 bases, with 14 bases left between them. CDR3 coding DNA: TGTGCCAGCAGCTTACTCTTGGGGAGAAACCAAGAGACCCAGTACTTC. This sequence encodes CASSLLLGRNQETQYF.

CDR3 loop: CASKSPDTAAEQYF. The CDR3 nucleotides read TGTGCCAGCAAATCCCCGGACACGGCGGCCGAGCAGTACTTC. The V gene is TRBV6-5, the J gene TRBJ2-7; the D gene is possibly TRBD1 (5 bases). The CDR3 is made up of 14 amino acids. The germline V gene has CDR1 MNHEY and CDR2 SVGAGI. Trimming cost V 7 bases and J 6 bases, with 19 bases left between them.

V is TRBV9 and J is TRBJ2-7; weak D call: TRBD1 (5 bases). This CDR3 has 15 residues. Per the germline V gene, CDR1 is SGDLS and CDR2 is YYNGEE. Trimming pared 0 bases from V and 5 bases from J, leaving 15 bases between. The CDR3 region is CASSVEPAGADEQYF. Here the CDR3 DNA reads TGTGCCAGCAGCGTAGAACCAGCTGGGGCGGACGAGCAGTACTTC.

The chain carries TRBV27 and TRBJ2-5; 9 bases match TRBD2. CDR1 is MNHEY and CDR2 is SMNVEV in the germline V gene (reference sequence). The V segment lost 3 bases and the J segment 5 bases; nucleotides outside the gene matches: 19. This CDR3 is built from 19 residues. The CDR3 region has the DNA TGTGCCAGCAGTTTTCGACGCGGGGGGATAAGCGGGAGGAGGGAGACCCAGTACTTC. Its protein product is CASSFRRGGISGRRETQYF.

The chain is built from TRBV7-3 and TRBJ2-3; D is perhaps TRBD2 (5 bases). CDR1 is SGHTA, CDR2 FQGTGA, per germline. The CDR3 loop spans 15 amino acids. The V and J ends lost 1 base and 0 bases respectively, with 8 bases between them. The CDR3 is CASSLNGGSTDTQYF. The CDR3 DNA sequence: TGTGCCAGCAGCTTAAATGGCGGGAGCACAGATACGCAGTATTTT.

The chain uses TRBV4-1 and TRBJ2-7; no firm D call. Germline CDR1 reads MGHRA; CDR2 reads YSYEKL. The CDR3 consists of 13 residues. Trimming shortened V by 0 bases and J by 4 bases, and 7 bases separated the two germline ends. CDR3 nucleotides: TGCGCCAGCAGCCAAGACGCTCGGTACGAGCAGTACTTC. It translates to CASSQDARYEQYF.

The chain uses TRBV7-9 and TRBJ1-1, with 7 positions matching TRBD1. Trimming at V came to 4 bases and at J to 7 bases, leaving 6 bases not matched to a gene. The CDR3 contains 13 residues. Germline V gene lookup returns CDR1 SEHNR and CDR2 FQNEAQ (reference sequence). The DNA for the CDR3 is TGTGCCAGCAGCTCGACAGGGTTCGGTGAAGCTTTCTTT. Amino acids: CASSSTGFGEAFF.